This T cell receptor beta chain was recovered during a study of T cells after yellow fever vaccination. TCRdb ran MiXCR on the 5' RACE reads and lists one entry per CDR3 protein. Here the sample spans 610,000 or so distinct CDR3 sequences, approximately 13% being singletons. V was pared by 4 bases and J by 2 bases, with 6 bases between. CDR3 length equals 12 residues. Germline V gene sequence: CDR1 SGHRS, CDR2 YFSETQ. This clonotype was observed a few times. Antigen: not known. Study conclusions and caveats: Repertoires sorted by FACS could include abundant clonotypes that are contaminants from the bulk population. The booster saw the reappearance of most primary-vaccination clones (approximately 96% CD4, around 88% CD8).

The chain joins TRBV5-1 to TRBJ1-2; D is uncertain. The source was PBMCs, collected on the day of the yellow fever booster vaccination. The sequence was obtained from a man aged 30 to 39 who received the YFV17D yellow fever vaccine. The CDR3 region is CASSRENYGYTF. The CDR3 DNA sequence: TGCGCCAGCAGCCGTGAGAACTATGGCTACACCTTC.